In this sample, the clone carrying this T cell receptor (beta chain) turned up a few times. Sequencing relied on a cDNA template that was reverse transcribed from extracted RNA. Assay: immunoSEQ multiplex PCR; the TCRdb copy retains only in-frame clones and omits some. The sample shows approximately 200,000 clones, 45% to 75% of them seen only once. The sample originates from a study of CD8+ T cells in alopecia areata. Trimming removed 1 base from V and 0 bases from J, with 12 bases in between. Germline loops: CDR1 SGHKS, CDR2 YYEKEE (reference sequence). The CDR3 loop spans 16 amino acids. Noted treatment: oral pan-JAK inhibitor, 5-10 mg twice daily.

The V gene is TRBV5-5, the J gene TRBJ2-3; tentatively, D is TRBD2 (5 bases). The sequence came from a human donor with alopecia areata. Sample: CD4+ T cells sorted from blood, taken at week 4, from a patient treated with tofacitinib. This CDR3 is CASSLRRTSSTDTQYF. The CDR3 bases are TGTGCCAGCAGCTTGCGCAGGACTTCTAGCACAGATACGCAGTATTTT. Complete variable domain (other parts from reference TRBV5-5 and TRBJ2-3): DAGVTQSPTHLIKTRGQQVTLRCSPISGHKSVSWYQQVLGQGPQFIFQYYEKEERGRGNFPDRFSARQFPNYSSELNVNALLLGDSALYLCASSLRRTSSTDTQYFGPGTRLTVL.